This T cell receptor beta chain was found in a study of T cells in Graves' hyperthyroidism and ophthalmopathy. Across the study: It was at initial diagnosis, before any treatment, that peripheral blood was collected.

RNA transcripts provided the source from which TCR beta CDR3 regions were amplified. First-round RT-PCR targeting the TCR CDR3 was performed with the HTBI primer set. TCRdb re-called the multiplex PCR reads with MiXCR, one entry per CDR3 protein. Of roughly 300,000 distinct CDR3 sequences in the sample, 20% to 30% are singletons; the top ten hold approximately 30%. There are 13 residues in the CDR3. V dropped 4 bases and J dropped 4 bases, with 10 bases sitting between them. Germline V gene lookup returns CDR1 MGHRA and CDR2 YSYEKL. The study excluded patients with uncontrolled infection, other autoimmune disease, pregnancy or lactation. Diagnostic decisions used clinical symptoms, serum thyroxine and TRAb, thyroid ultrasound and orbital computed tomography. This clonotype was seen ten or more times.

The chain carries TRBV4-1 and TRBJ1-2; maybe TRBD1 (5 bases). This clonotype was obtained from a man in his forties with Graves' hyperthyroidism that later progressed to Graves' ophthalmopathy. Material for sequencing was blood. The CDR3 nucleotides are TGCGCCAGCAGCCCGAGACAGCTCTATGGCTACACCTTC. This gives the protein CASSPRQLYGYTF.